This TCR beta chain derives from a study of cytomegalovirus exposure and HLA in healthy donors. With respect to this clone: Its specificity is unknown.

PCR used 60 Vbeta primers and 13 Jbeta primers. Clones were sequenced by immunoSEQ multiplex PCR, and TCRdb holds only the in-frame ones, with some missing. This sample has around 110,000 clones; around 67% occur once, and the top ten carry roughly 15%. Germline-derived CDR1 and CDR2 are SNHLY and FYNNEI. The CDR3 covers 14 residues. V was clipped by 2 bases and J by 7 bases, with 12 bases between them. Regarding the study as a whole: Some public TCRs appeared in many individuals, while most sequences were rare.

V is TRBV2 and J is TRBJ2-1; possible D gene TRBD2, 5 bases. Sequencing input: PBMCs. The clonotype originates from a woman between 40 and 50 years old in good health and CMV-seropositive. CDR3 protein: CASSEQLVGNEQFF. The CDR3, as DNA: TGTGCCAGCAGTGAACAACTAGTTGGGAATGAGCAGTTCTTC.